This TCR beta chain came from a study of blood T cell repertoires in COVID-19. As for the study in general: Sources were T cells, B-cell-depleted T cells, or PBMCs; the material itself was cDNA or gDNA.

Clones were sequenced by immunoSEQ multiplex PCR, and TCRdb holds only the in-frame ones, with some missing. This sample has hundreds of thousands of clones, with 87% found just once. The germline gives CDR1 SGHTA, CDR2 FQGNSA. The V gene lost 1 base and the J gene lost 0 bases, with 7 bases spanning the gap. The CDR3 has 15 amino acids. This clone was counted a single time. The sample consisted of PBMCs or T cells enriched from blood (not recorded which). The rearrangement uses TRBV7-2 and TRBJ2-1; possible D gene TRBD2, 6 bases. This clonotype was sampled from a woman aged 35 to 49 who had recovered from COVID-19. Here the CDR3 reads CASSLGGISYNEQFF. CDR3 sequence (DNA): TGTGCCAGCAGCTTAGGCGGGATCTCCTACAATGAGCAGTTCTTC.